The 7 T cell receptor beta chains reported below all come from one sample, sequenced in a study of OX40 agonist ivuxolimab in advanced cancers. The library was produced with the immunoSEQ multiplex PCR assay. TCRdb carries this immuneACCESS record with in-frame sequences only. Its versions omit some clonotypes, under half of them owing to an unresolved V gene in the studies checked, with the rest unexplained. A total of 25,000 to 30,000 clones appear in this sample, approximately 80% of them only once. The ten largest clones add up to 8.5% to 14% of the sample. Source: CD4+ or CD8+ T cells sorted from blood, taken in a trial of the OX40 agonist ivuxolimab. These receptors were obtained from an adult with an advanced solid tumor such as melanoma, head and neck, liver or kidney cancer.

V is TRBV6-5 and J is TRBJ2-7, with unresolved D. There are 12 residues in the CDR3. V gave up 6 bases and J gave up 2 bases, with 8 bases separating them. Germline-derived CDR1 and CDR2 are MNHEY and SVGAGI. CDR3 sequence reads: CASSHTPYEQYF. The CDR3 DNA follows: TGTGCCAGCAGCCACACCCCCTACGAGCAGTACTTC.

The chain joins TRBV5-1 to TRBJ1-4, with D possibly TRBD1 on 6 matching bases. Germline CDR1 is SGHRS and CDR2 is YFSETQ. The CDR3 has 14 amino acids. Trimming cost V 5 bases and J 6 bases, with 14 bases left between them. The CDR3 reads CASRLTGDDEKLFF. The CDR3 coding sequence is TGCGCCAGCAGACTGACAGGCGACGATGAAAAACTGTTTTTT.

This clone was observed a few times. V usage is TRBV29-1 and J usage is TRBJ1-2; 8 bases agree with TRBD1. Per germline, CDR1 SQVTM and CDR2 ANQGSEA. CDR3 size: 13 residues. The J segment lost 1 base and the V segment lost 6 bases, leaving 4 bases of the junction unmatched. The CDR3 here is CSVETGVNYGYTF. The CDR3 nucleotides are TGCAGCGTGGAGACAGGGGTTAACTATGGCTACACCTTC.

The V gene is TRBV21-1, the J gene TRBJ2-7; TRBD1 was called by the table and not checked on the DNA. TRBV21-1 is given as a pseudogene. The CDR3 runs 16 residues. CDR3 coding DNA: TGTGCCAGCAGCGACAGACAGGGGGAAACCTCCTACGAGCAGTACTTC. Translating gives CASSDRQGETSYEQYF.

This clone was detected only a few times. The rearrangement links TRBV5-4 to TRBJ2-6, with D perhaps matching TRBD1 (6 bases). The V end lost 0 bases, the J end lost 2 bases, and 9 bases lay between the germline ends. From germline, CDR1 is SGHNT and CDR2 YYREEE (reference sequence). The CDR3 spans 16 residues. CDR3 protein: CASSLETGPGANVLTF. CDR3 nucleotide sequence: TGTGCCAGCAGCTTGGAAACAGGGCCTGGGGCCAACGTCCTGACTTTC.

The V call is TRBV7-9, the J call TRBJ2-1, with D unclear. V was pared by 3 bases and J by 0 bases, with 15 bases between. CDR3 length: 17 residues. Germline CDR1 reads SEHNR; CDR2 reads FQNEAQ (reference sequence). The CDR3 region is CASSLPSGRSSYNEQFF. CDR3 DNA: TGTGCCAGCAGCTTGCCATCCGGCCGGAGCTCCTACAATGAGCAGTTCTTC.

The chain carries TRBV14 and TRBJ1-6, with D tentatively TRBD1 (6 bases). Per germline, CDR1 SGHDN and CDR2 FVKESK. CDR3 length: 14 amino acids. Trimming took 5 bases from V and 11 from J, leaving 16 bases between them. The DNA of the CDR3 is TGTGCCAGCAGCTCCCGGGACACGGAGGCACCCCTCCACTTT. Translation: CASSSRDTEAPLHF.